The source of this T cell receptor beta chain is a study of vaccination and CD4 T cells after COVID-19. For the study at large: Either a CEFX pool, an HIV-1 Nef pool, or no peptide was added to control cultures.

In regard to this clonotype: Its target is unknown.

Treatment meaning: roughly 10-day PBMC culture with coronavirus spike peptide pools or control peptides (ViraFEST assay). CD4+ T-cell collection from the unexposed donor predated the COVID-19 pandemic (2011-2018). Cultured CD4+ T cells had their DNA profiled by the Oncomine TCR Beta short-read assay. TCRdb reprocessed the PCR reads via MiXCR and lists one record per CDR3 protein. The table lists about 4,900 distinct CDR3 sequences, about 42% of them singletons. This CDR3 is built from 14 residues. V dropped 1 base and J dropped 4 bases, with 13 bases sitting between them. Germline V gives CDR1 DFQATT, CDR2 SNEGSKA (reference sequence).

V and J are TRBV20-1 and TRBJ1-1, with unresolved D. This sequence originates from a human donor in good health. What was sequenced was CD4+ T cells from blood, cultured in vitro. CDR3 amino acids: CSARAVFGGTEAFF. The CDR3 DNA reads TGCAGTGCTAGAGCGGTTTTTGGTGGCACTGAAGCTTTCTTT.